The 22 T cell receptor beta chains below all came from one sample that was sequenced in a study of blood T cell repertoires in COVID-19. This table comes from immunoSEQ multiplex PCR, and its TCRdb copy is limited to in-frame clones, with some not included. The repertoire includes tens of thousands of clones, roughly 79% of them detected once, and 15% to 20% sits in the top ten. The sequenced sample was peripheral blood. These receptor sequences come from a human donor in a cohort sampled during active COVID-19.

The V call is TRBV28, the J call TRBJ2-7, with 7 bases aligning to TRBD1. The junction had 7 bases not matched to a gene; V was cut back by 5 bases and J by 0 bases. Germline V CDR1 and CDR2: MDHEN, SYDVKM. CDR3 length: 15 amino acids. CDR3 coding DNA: TGTGCCAGCAGTCCAGGGACAGCTAGCTCCTACGAGCAGTACTTC. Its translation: CASSPGTASSYEQYF. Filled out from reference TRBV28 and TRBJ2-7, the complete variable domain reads DVKVTQSSRYLVKRTGEKVFLECVQDMDHENMFWYRQDPGLGLRLIYFSYDVKMKEKGDIPEGYSVSREKKERFSLILESASTNQTSMYLCASSPGTASSYEQYFGPGTRLTVT.

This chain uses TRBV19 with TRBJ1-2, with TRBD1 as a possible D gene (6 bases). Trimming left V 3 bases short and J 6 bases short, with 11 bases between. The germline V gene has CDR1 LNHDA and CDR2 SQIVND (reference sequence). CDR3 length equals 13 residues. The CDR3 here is CASSIRTADGYTF. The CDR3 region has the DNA TGTGCCAGTAGTATTAGGACAGCAGATGGCTACACCTTC.

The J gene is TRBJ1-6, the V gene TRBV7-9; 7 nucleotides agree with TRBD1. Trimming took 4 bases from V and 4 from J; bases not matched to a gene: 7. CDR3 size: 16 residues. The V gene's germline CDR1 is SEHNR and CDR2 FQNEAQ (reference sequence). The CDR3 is CASSSQGKGYNSPLHF. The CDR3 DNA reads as TGTGCCAGCAGCTCACAGGGGAAGGGATATAATTCACCCCTCCACTTT. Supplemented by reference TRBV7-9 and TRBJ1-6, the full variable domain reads DTGVSQNPRHKITKRGQNVTFRCDPISEHNRLYWYRQTLGQGPEFLTYFQNEAQLEKSRLLSDRFSAERPKGSFSTLEIQRTEQGDSAMYLCASSSQGKGYNSPLHFGNGTRLTVT.

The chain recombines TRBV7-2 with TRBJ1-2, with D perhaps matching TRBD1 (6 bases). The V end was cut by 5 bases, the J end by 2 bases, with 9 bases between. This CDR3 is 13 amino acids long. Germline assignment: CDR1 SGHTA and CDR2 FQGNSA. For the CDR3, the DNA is TGTGCCAGCAGCGTTGGACAGAACTATGGCTACACCTTC. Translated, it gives CASSVGQNYGYTF.

CDR3 residues: CASSRGTGAGNTIYF. DNA of the CDR3: TGTGCCAGCAGCAGGGGGACAGGGGCTGGAAACACCATATATTTT. The chain uses TRBV5-4 and TRBJ1-3; TRBD1 matches 10 bases. From germline, CDR1 is SGHNT and CDR2 YYREEE (reference sequence). With V trimmed by 4 bases and J by 2 bases, 3 bases remained unmatched. There are 15 residues in the CDR3.

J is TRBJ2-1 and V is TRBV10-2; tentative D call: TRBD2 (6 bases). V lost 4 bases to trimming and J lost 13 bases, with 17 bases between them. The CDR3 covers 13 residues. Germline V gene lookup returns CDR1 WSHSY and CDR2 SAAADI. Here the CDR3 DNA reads TGCGCCAGCAGTGCGTGGAATAGCGGTGAACAGTTCTTC. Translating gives CASSAWNSGEQFF.

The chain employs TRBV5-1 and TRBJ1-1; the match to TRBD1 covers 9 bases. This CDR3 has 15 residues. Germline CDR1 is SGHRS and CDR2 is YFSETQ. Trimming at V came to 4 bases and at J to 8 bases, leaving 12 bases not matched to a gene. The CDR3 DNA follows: TGCGCCAGCAGCGGGCCGGGACAGGGTATCCAAGAAGCTTTCTTT. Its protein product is CASSGPGQGIQEAFF.

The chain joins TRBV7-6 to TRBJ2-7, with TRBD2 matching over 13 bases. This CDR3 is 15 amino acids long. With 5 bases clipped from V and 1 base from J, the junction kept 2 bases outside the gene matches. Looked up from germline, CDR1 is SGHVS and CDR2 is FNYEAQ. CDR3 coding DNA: TGTGCCAGCAGCCCGGGACTAGCGGGATCCTACGAGCAGTACGTC. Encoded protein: CASSPGLAGSYEQYV.

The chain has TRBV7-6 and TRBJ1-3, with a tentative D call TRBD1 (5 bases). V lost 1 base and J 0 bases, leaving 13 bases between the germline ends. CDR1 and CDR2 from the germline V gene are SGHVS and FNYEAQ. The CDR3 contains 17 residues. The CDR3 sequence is CASSLGLGLASGNTIYF. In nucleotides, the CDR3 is TGTGCCAGCAGCTTAGGGCTGGGACTGGCCTCTGGAAACACCATATATTTT.

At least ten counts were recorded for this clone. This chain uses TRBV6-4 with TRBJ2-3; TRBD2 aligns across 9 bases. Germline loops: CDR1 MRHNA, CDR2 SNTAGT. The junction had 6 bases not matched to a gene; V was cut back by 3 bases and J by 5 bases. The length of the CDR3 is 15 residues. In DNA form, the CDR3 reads TGTGCCAGCAGTGATGCGGGAGGGCCGGGAGATACGCAGTATTTT. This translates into CASSDAGGPGDTQYF.

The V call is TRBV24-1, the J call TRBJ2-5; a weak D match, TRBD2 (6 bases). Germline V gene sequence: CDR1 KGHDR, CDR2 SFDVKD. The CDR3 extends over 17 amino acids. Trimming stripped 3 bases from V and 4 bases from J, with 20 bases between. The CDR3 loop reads CATSDPLGGAGGETQYF. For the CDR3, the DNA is TGTGCCACCAGTGATCCGTTGGGGGGAGCCGGGGGAGAGACCCAGTACTTC.

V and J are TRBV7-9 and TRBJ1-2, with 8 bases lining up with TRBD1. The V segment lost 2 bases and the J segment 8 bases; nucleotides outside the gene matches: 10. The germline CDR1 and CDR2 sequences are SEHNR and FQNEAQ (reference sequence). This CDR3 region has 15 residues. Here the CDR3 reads CASSLFGQGINGYTF. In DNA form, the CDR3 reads TGTGCCAGCAGCTTATTCGGACAGGGTATTAACGGCTACACCTTC.

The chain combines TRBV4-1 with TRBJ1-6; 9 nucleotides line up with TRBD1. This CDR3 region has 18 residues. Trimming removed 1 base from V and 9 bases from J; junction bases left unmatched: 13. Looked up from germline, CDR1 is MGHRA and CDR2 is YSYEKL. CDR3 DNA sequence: TGCGCCAGCAGCCAAGGGACTCCGGGACAGGGTTGGGGTTCACCCCTCCACTTT. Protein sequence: CASSQGTPGQGWGSPLHF.

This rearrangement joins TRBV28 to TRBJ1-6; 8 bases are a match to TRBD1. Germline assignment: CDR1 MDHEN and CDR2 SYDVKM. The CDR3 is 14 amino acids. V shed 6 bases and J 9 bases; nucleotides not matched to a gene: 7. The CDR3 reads CASRPGQAPSPLHF. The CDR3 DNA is TGTGCCAGCAGACCGGGACAGGCCCCTTCACCCCTCCACTTT. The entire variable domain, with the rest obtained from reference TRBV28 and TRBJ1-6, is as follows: DVKVTQSSRYLVKRTGEKVFLECVQDMDHENMFWYRQDPGLGLRLIYFSYDVKMKEKGDIPEGYSVSREKKERFSLILESASTNQTSMYLCASRPGQAPSPLHFGNGTRLTVT.

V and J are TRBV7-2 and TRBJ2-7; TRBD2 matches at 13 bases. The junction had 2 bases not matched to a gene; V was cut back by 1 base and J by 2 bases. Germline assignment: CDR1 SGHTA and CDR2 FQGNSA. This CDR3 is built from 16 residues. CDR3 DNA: TGTGCCAGCAGCTTAGACGGGACTAGCGGGACCTACGAGCAGTACGTC. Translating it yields CASSLDGTSGTYEQYV.

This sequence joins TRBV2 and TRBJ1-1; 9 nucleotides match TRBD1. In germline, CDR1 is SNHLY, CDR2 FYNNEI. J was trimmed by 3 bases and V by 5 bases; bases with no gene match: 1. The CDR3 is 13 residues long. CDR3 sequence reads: CASSWTGDTEAFF. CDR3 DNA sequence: TGTGCCAGCAGTTGGACAGGGGACACTGAAGCTTTCTTT.

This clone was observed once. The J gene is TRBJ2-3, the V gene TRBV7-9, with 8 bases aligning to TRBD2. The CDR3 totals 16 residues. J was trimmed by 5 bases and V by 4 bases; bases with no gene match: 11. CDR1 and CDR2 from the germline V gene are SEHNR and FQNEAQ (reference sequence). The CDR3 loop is CASSSPREAVVDTQYF. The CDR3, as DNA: TGTGCCAGCAGCTCACCGCGGGAGGCCGTTGTAGATACGCAGTATTTT.

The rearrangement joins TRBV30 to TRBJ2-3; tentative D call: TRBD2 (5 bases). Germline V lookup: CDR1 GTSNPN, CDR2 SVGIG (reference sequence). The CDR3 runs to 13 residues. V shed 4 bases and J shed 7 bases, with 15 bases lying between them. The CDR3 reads CAWNREGGHTQYF. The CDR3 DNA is TGTGCCTGGAATAGAGAGGGTGGACATACGCAGTATTTT.

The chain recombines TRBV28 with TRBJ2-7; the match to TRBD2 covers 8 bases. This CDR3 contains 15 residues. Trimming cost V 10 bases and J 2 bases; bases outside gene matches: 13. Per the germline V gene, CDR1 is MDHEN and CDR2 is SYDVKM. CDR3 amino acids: CATRGWREVTYEQYV. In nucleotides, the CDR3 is TGTGCCACCAGGGGCTGGCGGGAGGTAACCTACGAGCAGTACGTC.

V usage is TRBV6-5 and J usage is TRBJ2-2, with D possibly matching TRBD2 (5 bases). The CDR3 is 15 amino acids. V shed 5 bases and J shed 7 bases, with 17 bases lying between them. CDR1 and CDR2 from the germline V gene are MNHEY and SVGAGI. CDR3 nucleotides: TGTGCCAGCAGTACCGCCTTCTCGGGGAGCGGGGAGCTGTTTTTT. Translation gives CASSTAFSGSGELFF.

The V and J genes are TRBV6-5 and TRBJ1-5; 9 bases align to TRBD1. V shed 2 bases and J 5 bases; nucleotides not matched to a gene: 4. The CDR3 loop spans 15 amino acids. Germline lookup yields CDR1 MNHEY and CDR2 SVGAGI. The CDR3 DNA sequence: TGTGCCAGCAGTTACGGGACAGGGTTGCATCAGCCCCAGCATTTT. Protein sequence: CASSYGTGLHQPQHF.

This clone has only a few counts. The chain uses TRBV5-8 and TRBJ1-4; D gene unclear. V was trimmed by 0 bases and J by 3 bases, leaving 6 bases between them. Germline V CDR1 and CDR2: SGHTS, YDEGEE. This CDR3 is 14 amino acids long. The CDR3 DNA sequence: TGTGCCAGCAGCTTGGACACGTCTAATGAAAAACTGTTTTTT. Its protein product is CASSLDTSNEKLFF.